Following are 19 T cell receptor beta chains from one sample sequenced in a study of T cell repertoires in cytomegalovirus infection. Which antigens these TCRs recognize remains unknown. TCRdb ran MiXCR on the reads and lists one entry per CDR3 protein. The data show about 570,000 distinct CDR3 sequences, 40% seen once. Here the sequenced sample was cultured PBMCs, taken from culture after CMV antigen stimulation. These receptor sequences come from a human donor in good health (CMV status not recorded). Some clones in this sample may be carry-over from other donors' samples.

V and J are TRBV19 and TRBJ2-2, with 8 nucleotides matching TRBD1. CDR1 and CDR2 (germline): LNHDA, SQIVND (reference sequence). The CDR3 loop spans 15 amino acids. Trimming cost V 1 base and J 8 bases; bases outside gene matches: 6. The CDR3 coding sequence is TGTGCCAGTAGTATAGTAGTCAGGGGGCGAGGGGAGCTGTTTTTT. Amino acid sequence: CASSIVVRGRGELFF.

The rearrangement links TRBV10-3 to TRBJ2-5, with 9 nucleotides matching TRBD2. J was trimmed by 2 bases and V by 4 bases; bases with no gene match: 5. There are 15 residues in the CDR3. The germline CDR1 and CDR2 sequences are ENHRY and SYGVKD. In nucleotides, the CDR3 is TGTGCCATCAGTGGTAGCCTAGCGGGGCAAGAGACCCAGTACTTC. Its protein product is CAISGSLAGQETQYF.

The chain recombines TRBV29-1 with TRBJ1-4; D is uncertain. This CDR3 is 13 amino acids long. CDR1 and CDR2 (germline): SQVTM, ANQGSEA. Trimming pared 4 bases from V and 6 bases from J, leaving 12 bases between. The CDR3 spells CSVVGSGDEKLFF. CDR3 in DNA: TGCAGCGTTGTTGGCAGTGGGGATGAAAAACTGTTTTTT.

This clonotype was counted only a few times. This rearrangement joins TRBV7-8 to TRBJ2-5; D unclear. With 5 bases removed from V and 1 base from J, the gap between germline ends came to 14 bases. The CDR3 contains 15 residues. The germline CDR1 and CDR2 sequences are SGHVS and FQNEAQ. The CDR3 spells CASSTWGNFQETQYF. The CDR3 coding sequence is TGTGCCAGCAGCACGTGGGGTAACTTCCAAGAGACCCAGTACTTC.

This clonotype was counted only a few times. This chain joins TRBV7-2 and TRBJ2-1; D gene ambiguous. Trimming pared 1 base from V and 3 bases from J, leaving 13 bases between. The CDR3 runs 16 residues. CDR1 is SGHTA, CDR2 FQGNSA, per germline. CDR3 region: CASSLGVTGHYNEQFF. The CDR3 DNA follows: TGTGCCAGCAGCTTAGGAGTAACGGGTCACTACAATGAGCAGTTCTTC. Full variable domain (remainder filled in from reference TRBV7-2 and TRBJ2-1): GAGVSQSPSNKVTEKGKDVELRCDPISGHTALYWYRQSLGQGLEFLIYFQGNSAPDKSGLPSDRFSAERTGGSVSTLTIQRTQQEDSAVYLCASSLGVTGHYNEQFFGPGTRLTVL.

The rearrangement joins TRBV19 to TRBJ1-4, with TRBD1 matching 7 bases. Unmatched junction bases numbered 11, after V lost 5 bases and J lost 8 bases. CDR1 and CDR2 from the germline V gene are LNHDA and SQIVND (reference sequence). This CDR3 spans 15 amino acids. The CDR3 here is CASSPYRQGGEKLFF. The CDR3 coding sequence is TGTGCCAGTAGTCCCTACCGACAGGGTGGAGAAAAACTGTTTTTT.

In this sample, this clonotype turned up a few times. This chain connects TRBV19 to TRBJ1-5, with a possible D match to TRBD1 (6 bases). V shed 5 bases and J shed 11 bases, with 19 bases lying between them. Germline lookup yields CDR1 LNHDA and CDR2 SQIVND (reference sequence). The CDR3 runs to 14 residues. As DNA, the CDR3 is TGTGCCAGTAGTCTCCGGGACAACGTTCGAGCCCAGCATTTT. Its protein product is CASSLRDNVRAQHF.

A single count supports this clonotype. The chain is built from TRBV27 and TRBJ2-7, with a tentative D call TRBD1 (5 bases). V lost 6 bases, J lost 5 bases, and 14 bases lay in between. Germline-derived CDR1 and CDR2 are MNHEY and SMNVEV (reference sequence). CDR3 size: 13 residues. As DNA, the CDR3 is TGTGCCAGCAGCCTTAGGGGTTATAACGAGCAGTACTTC. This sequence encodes CASSLRGYNEQYF.

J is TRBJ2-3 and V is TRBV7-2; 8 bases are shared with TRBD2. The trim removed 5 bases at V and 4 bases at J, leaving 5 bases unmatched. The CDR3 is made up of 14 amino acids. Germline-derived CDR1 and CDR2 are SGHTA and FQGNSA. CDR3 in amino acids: CASSPIGGADTQYF. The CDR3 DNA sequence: TGTGCCAGCAGCCCCATCGGGGGGGCAGATACGCAGTATTTT.

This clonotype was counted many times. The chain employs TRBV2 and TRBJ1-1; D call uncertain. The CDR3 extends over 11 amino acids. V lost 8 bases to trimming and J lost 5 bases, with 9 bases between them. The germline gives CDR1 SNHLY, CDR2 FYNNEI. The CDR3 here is CASRGRTEAFF. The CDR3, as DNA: TGTGCCAGCCGTGGTCGTACTGAAGCTTTCTTT.

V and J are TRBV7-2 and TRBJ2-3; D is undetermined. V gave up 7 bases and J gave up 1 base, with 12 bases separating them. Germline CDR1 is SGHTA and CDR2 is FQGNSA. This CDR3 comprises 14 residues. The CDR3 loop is CASTYVRGTDTQYF. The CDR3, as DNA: TGTGCCAGCACCTACGTCCGGGGCACAGATACGCAGTATTTT.

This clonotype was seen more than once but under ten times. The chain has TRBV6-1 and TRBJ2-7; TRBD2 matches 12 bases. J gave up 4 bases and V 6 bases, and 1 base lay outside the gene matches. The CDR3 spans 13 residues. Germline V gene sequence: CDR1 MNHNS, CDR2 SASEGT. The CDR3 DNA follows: TGTGCCAGCAGGACTAGCGGGAGATACGAGCAGTACTTC. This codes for CASRTSGRYEQYF.

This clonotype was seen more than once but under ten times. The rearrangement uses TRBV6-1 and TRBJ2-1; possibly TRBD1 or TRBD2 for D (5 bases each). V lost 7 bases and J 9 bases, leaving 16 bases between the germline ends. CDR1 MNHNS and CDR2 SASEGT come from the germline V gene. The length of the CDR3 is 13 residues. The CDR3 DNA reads TGTGCCAGCACCGCCCGGTCGGGACGTGAGCAGTTCTTC. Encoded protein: CASTARSGREQFF.

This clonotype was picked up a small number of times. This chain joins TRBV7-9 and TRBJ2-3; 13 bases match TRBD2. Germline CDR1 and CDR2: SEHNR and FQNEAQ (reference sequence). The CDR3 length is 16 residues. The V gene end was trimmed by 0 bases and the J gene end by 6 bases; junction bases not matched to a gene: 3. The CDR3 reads CASSLAPGLAGDTQYF. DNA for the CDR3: TGTGCCAGCAGCTTAGCCCCGGGACTAGCGGGGGATACGCAGTATTTT. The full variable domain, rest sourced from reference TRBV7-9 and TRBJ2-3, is DTGVSQNPRHKITKRGQNVTFRCDPISEHNRLYWYRQTLGQGPEFLTYFQNEAQLEKSRLLSDRFSAERPKGSFSTLEIQRTEQGDSAMYLCASSLAPGLAGDTQYFGPGTRLTVL.

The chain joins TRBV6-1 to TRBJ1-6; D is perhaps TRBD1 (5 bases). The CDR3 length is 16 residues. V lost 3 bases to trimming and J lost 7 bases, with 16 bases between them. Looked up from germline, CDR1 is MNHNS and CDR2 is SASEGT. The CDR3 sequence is CASSDGTVLRNSPLHF. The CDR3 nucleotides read TGTGCCAGCAGTGACGGGACGGTACTACGGAATTCACCCCTCCACTTT.

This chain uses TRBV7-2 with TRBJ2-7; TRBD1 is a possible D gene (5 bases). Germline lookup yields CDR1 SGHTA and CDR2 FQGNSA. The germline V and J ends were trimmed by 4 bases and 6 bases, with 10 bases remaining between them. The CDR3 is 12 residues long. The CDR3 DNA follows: TGTGCCAGCAGCTCAGGGATGTCCGAGCAGTACTTC. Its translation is CASSSGMSEQYF.

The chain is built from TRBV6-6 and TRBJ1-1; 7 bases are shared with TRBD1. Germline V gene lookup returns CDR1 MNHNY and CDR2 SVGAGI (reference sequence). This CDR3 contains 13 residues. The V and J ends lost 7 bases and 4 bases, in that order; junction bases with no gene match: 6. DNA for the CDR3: TGTGCCAGCACGAGGGGGCGGAGCACTGAAGCTTTCTTT. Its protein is CASTRGRSTEAFF.

CDR3 amino acids: CATSGGQGEGTEQYF. In DNA, the CDR3 is TGTGCCACCAGCGGGGGACAGGGTGAGGGGACCGAGCAGTACTTC. The J gene is TRBJ2-7, the V gene TRBV15; the match to TRBD1 covers 9 bases. The CDR3 runs to 15 residues. Germline V gives CDR1 LNHNV, CDR2 YYDKDF (reference sequence). With V trimmed by 5 bases and J by 6 bases, 11 bases remained unmatched.

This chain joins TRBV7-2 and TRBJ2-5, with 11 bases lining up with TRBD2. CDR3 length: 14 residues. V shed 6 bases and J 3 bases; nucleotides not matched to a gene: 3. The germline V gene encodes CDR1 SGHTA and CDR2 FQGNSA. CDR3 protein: CASSISGGEETQYF. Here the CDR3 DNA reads TGTGCCAGCAGTATTAGCGGGGGGGAAGAGACCCAGTACTTC. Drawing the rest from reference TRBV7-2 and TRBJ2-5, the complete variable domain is GAGVSQSPSNKVTEKGKDVELRCDPISGHTALYWYRQSLGQGLEFLIYFQGNSAPDKSGLPSDRFSAERTGGSVSTLTIQRTQQEDSAVYLCASSISGGEETQYFGPGTRLLVL.